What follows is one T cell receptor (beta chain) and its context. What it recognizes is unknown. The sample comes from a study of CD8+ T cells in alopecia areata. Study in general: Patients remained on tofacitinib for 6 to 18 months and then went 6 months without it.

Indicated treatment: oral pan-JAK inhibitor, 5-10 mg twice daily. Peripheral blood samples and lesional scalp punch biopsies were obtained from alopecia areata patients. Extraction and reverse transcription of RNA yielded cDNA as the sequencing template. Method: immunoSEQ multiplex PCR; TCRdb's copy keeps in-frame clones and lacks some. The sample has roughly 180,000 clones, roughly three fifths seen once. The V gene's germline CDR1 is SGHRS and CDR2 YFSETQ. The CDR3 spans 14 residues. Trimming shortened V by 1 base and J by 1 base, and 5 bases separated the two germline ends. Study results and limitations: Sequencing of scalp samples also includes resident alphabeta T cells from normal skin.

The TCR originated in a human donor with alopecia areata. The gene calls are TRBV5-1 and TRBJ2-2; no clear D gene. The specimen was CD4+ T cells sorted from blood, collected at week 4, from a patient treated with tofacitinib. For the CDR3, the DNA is TGCGCCAGCAGCTTGATGAAGAACACCGGGGAGCTGTTTTTT. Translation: CASSLMKNTGELFF.